The 20 T cell receptor beta chains listed next were all sequenced from one sample in a study of blood T cell repertoires in COVID-19. Produced via immunoSEQ multiplex PCR; TCRdb's table is partial and in-frame only. The sample has 300,000 to 350,000 clones; roughly 90% are singletons. The sample was peripheral blood. The receptors here all came from a woman between 25 and 40 years old with COVID-19, enrolled during active disease.

The gene calls are TRBV21-1 and TRBJ1-2. TRBV21-1 is a known pseudogene. The CDR3 contains 13 residues. CDR3 in amino acids: CASSPSAGYGYTF. The CDR3 DNA reads TGTGCCAGCAGCCCCAGCGCGGGCTATGGCTACACCTTC.

The chain links TRBV6-1 to TRBJ2-4; D is unresolved. V was trimmed by 1 base and J by 0 bases, leaving 10 bases between them. The CDR3 consists of 16 residues. In germline, CDR1 is MNHNS, CDR2 SASEGT. The CDR3 region is CASSEGGIAAKNIQYF. The CDR3 DNA reads as TGTGCCAGCAGTGAAGGAGGAATTGCAGCCAAAAACATTCAGTACTTC.

Note on this clone: The same CDR3 arises from other DNA sequences in this sample as well. The CDR3 region is CASSPGDGNTIYF. CDR3 sequence (DNA): TGTGCCAGCAGTCCAGGGGACGGAAACACCATATATTTT. The genes are TRBV28 and TRBJ1-3; TRBD1 is a possible D gene (6 bases). The length of the CDR3 is 13 residues. Trimming pared 5 bases from V and 4 bases from J, leaving 9 bases between. The V gene's germline CDR1 is MDHEN and CDR2 SYDVKM. Full variable domain (rest looked up from reference TRBV28 and TRBJ1-3): DVKVTQSSRYLVKRTGEKVFLECVQDMDHENMFWYRQDPGLGLRLIYFSYDVKMKEKGDIPEGYSVSREKKERFSLILESASTNQTSMYLCASSPGDGNTIYFGEGSWLTVV.

This clone appeared once. This rearrangement joins TRBV7-9 to TRBJ1-1; a possible D gene is TRBD1 (5 bases). V was shortened by 5 bases and J by 2 bases, with 12 bases between the two germline ends. The CDR3 consists of 14 residues. The germline gives CDR1 SEHNR, CDR2 FQNEAQ (reference sequence). CDR3 DNA sequence: TGTGCCAGCAGCAAACGGACATTCAACACTGAAGCTTTCTTT. Translated, it gives CASSKRTFNTEAFF. The full variable domain, completed using reference TRBV7-9 and TRBJ1-1, is DTGVSQNPRHKITKRGQNVTFRCDPISEHNRLYWYRQTLGQGPEFLTYFQNEAQLEKSRLLSDRFSAERPKGSFSTLEIQRTEQGDSAMYLCASSKRTFNTEAFFGQGTRLTVV.

The V call is TRBV7-3, the J call TRBJ2-3; D is uncertain. Germline V CDR1 and CDR2: SGHTA, FQGTGA. V lost 5 bases to trimming and J lost 0 bases, with 9 bases between them. This CDR3 comprises 14 residues. CDR3 sequence reads: CASSHQTSTDTQYF. The DNA for the CDR3 is TGTGCCAGCAGCCACCAGACTAGCACAGATACGCAGTATTTT.

The CDR3 bases are TGTGCCAGCAGGCCAGGGGGTCAGGGCACTGAAGCTTTCTTT. Translating it yields CASRPGGQGTEAFF. The V call is TRBV7-3, the J call TRBJ1-1; 7 nucleotides match TRBD1. Germline assignment: CDR1 SGHTA and CDR2 FQGTGA. The CDR3 runs to 14 residues. V lost 6 bases, J lost 4 bases, and 8 bases stayed unmatched.

J is TRBJ2-3 and V is TRBV5-1; 9 bases align to TRBD2. Germline assignment: CDR1 SGHRS and CDR2 YFSETQ. The trim removed 2 bases at V and 4 bases at J, leaving 8 bases unmatched. This CDR3 is 16 amino acids long. Here the CDR3 reads CASSFGLSGSADTQYF. In DNA form, the CDR3 reads TGCGCCAGCAGCTTCGGGCTTAGCGGGAGTGCAGATACGCAGTATTTT. The full variable domain, its missing parts supplied by reference TRBV5-1 and TRBJ2-3, is KAGVTQTPRYLIKTRGQQVTLSCSPISGHRSVSWYQQTPGQGLQFLFEYFSETQRNKGNFPGRFSGRQFSNSRSEMNVSTLELGDSALYLCASSFGLSGSADTQYFGPGTRLTVL.

V is TRBV6-5 and J is TRBJ2-6; D may be TRBD2 (5 bases). Trimming shortened V by 4 bases and J by 0 bases, and 7 bases separated the two germline ends. Germline V gene sequence: CDR1 MNHEY, CDR2 SVGAGI. This CDR3 is 15 amino acids long. The CDR3 nucleotides read TGTGCCAGCAGTTTCACTAGCTCTGGGGCCAACGTCCTGACTTTC. Its protein is CASSFTSSGANVLTF.

The chain joins TRBV6-1 to TRBJ1-5; D is ambiguous. Per germline, CDR1 MNHNS and CDR2 SASEGT. This CDR3 spans 14 amino acids. V lost 2 bases and J 7 bases, leaving 12 bases between the germline ends. The CDR3 nucleotides are TGTGCCAGCAGTGAATGGGGAGTTCGGCAGCCCCAGCATTTT. Encoded protein: CASSEWGVRQPQHF.

For the CDR3, the DNA is TGCAGCGTTGAAGCTCCCGGACTAGCGGGAGAGGGGAATGAGCAGTTCTTC. Residues: CSVEAPGLAGEGNEQFF. The chain couples TRBV29-1 to TRBJ2-1; 13 bases are shared with TRBD2. J lost 7 bases, V lost 1 base, and 10 bases had no gene match. The CDR3 covers 17 residues. Germline V gene lookup returns CDR1 SQVTM and CDR2 ANQGSEA.

This chain joins TRBV7-8 and TRBJ2-7, with TRBD2 identical over 15 bases. The CDR3 is 16 amino acids. V trimming: 4 bases; J trimming: 5 bases; junction bases outside the gene matches: 6. Germline-derived CDR1 and CDR2 are SGHVS and FQNEAQ. CDR3 in DNA: TGTGCCAGCAGCTCCGGGACTAGCGGGAGGTTCAACGAGCAGTACTTC. Translating it yields CASSSGTSGRFNEQYF. The full variable domain, in which reference TRBV7-8 and TRBJ2-7 provide the parts outside the CDR3, is GAGVSQSPRYKVAKRGQDVALRCDPISGHVSLFWYQQALGQGPEFLTYFQNEAQLDKSGLPSDRFFAERPEGSVSTLKIQRTQQEDSAVYLCASSSGTSGRFNEQYFGPGTRLTVT.

The gene calls are TRBV18 and TRBJ1-6; D remains unclear. Deletions cut 3 bases from V and 7 bases from J, with 25 bases between. The germline gives CDR1 KGHSH, CDR2 LQKENI. This CDR3 is 19 amino acids long. This CDR3 is CASSPLPMSSGRLNSPLHF. CDR3 in DNA: TGTGCCAGCTCACCTCTCCCGATGAGCAGCGGACGATTGAATTCACCCCTCCACTTT.

This clone was counted a single time. The CDR3 bases are TGTGCCAGCAGTTCCCTAGTCCACGAGCAGTACTTC. It yields the protein CASSSLVHEQYF. This chain joins TRBV3-1 (or the pseudogene TRBV3-2) and TRBJ2-7; unclear D gene. The V gene's germline CDR1 is LGHDT and CDR2 YNNKEL (reference sequence). The CDR3 is 12 amino acids. The V end was cut by 6 bases, the J end by 5 bases, with 11 bases between.

The genes are TRBV7-9 and TRBJ2-2, with 9 bases identical to TRBD2. With V trimmed by 5 bases and J by 6 bases, 7 bases remained unmatched. CDR1 is SEHNR, CDR2 FQNEAQ, per germline (reference sequence). The CDR3 is 15 amino acids. The CDR3 sequence: CASSLLAGVPGELFF. DNA of the CDR3: TGTGCCAGCAGCCTCTTAGCGGGAGTACCCGGGGAGCTGTTTTTT.

The rearrangement joins TRBV15 to TRBJ1-5, with D tentatively TRBD1 (5 bases). The CDR3 contains 14 residues. The V gene lost 8 bases and the J gene lost 4 bases, with 15 bases spanning the gap. Germline CDR1 is LNHNV and CDR2 is YYDKDF (reference sequence). The CDR3 is CATRESGANQPQHF. CDR3 DNA: TGTGCCACCCGAGAGAGCGGGGCAAATCAGCCCCAGCATTTT.

The chain links TRBV14 to TRBJ2-1, with D possibly TRBD2 on 5 matching bases. CDR3 length equals 19 residues. Per the germline V gene, CDR1 is SGHDN and CDR2 is FVKESK. V gave up 4 bases and J gave up 0 bases, with 22 bases separating them. Written as DNA, the CDR3 is TGTGCCAGCAGCCCCACTCGGGATAGCCGGTCGAGCTCCTACAATGAGCAGTTCTTC. Translation: CASSPTRDSRSSSYNEQFF. Full variable domain (remainder filled in from reference TRBV14 and TRBJ2-1): EAGVTQFPSHSVIEKGQTVTLRCDPISGHDNLYWYRRVMGKEIKFLLHFVKESKQDESGMPNNRFLAERTGGTYSTLKVQPAELEDSGVYFCASSPTRDSRSSSYNEQFFGPGTRLTVL.

The chain couples TRBV2 to TRBJ2-7, with unresolved D. V was shortened by 0 bases and J by 4 bases, with 13 bases between the two germline ends. The germline V gene encodes CDR1 SNHLY and CDR2 FYNNEI. The CDR3 runs to 15 residues. The CDR3 DNA reads TGTGCCAGCAGTGAAGCCAGTGGCAGAAGTTACGAGCAGTACTTC. It is translated as CASSEASGRSYEQYF.

This CDR3 reads CASSRRLAGNEQFF. DNA for the CDR3: TGTGCCAGCAGCCGAAGACTAGCGGGAAATGAGCAGTTCTTC. The chain has TRBV3-1 (or the pseudogene TRBV3-2) and TRBJ2-1, with 11 positions matching TRBD2. Germline V lookup: CDR1 LGHDT, CDR2 YNNKEL (reference sequence). The CDR3 covers 14 residues. Losses at the gene ends were 4 bases for V and 7 bases for J; bases not matched to a gene: 3.

The chain links TRBV6-5 to TRBJ1-2; 9 positions match TRBD1. From germline, CDR1 is MNHEY and CDR2 SVGAGI. The junction had 5 bases not matched to a gene; V was cut back by 2 bases and J by 7 bases. The CDR3 length is 14 residues. The DNA for the CDR3 is TGTGCCAGCAGTTACGAACAGGGGGCTTCTGGCTACACCTTC. It yields the protein CASSYEQGASGYTF.

V is TRBV27 and J is TRBJ2-7; the D is unclear. In germline, CDR1 is MNHEY, CDR2 SMNVEV (reference sequence). V was pared by 8 bases and J by 0 bases, with 14 bases between. The CDR3 runs to 14 residues. The CDR3 DNA sequence: TGTGCCAGCCAGTACCTGCCTAGCTCCTACGAGCAGTACTTC. This codes for CASQYLPSSYEQYF.